This T cell receptor beta chain was sequenced for a study of beta chain features in type 1 diabetes. This clone has just a few counts. Its antigen remains unknown. Germline V gene lookup returns CDR1 SGDLS and CDR2 YYNGEE. This CDR3 contains 17 residues. V shed 6 bases, J shed 4 bases, and the junction held 15 bases outside the gene matches. Findings of the study overall: Type 1 diabetes patients had TCRB CDR3s that were shorter (moderately but significantly so) in all four CD4+ subsets. Sequencing the cDNA could make cells with high TCR expression show up more than they should.

The authors reverse transcribed all of the isolated RNA, so sequencing captured expressed TCRB transcripts. Sequencing used immunoSEQ multiplex PCR; TCRdb keeps in-frame clones, though not all of them. The sample yields 500,000 to 650,000 clones, around 12% seen once. The specimen was naive CD4+ T cells from blood. The origin of this receptor is a man aged 25 to 45 with type 1 diabetes. V is TRBV9 and J is TRBJ2-3; 9 nucleotides align to TRBD2. The CDR3 DNA is TGTGCCAGCACCGTCGGGCACGGCGGGGGGGCATCAGATACGCAGTATTTT. It codes for CASTVGHGGGASDTQYF.